This T cell receptor beta chain was retrieved from a study of OX40 agonist ivuxolimab in advanced cancers. Turning to the study itself: Past anti-PD-1, anti-PD-L1 or anti-CTLA-4 therapy was accepted, and 30% to 50% had received some.

The germline gives CDR1 LNHDA, CDR2 SQIVND (reference sequence). V was clipped by 4 bases and J by 3 bases; unmatched bases: 5. The CDR3 spans 14 residues. Sequenced by immunoSEQ multiplex PCR; TCRdb stores in-frame clones only, minus some. The sample consists of some 73,000 clones, around 90% of them appearing once. The receptor was isolated from an adult with an advanced solid tumor such as melanoma, head and neck, liver or kidney cancer. The rearrangement uses TRBV19 and TRBJ1-2; TRBD1 matches 7 bases. The material was CD4+ or CD8+ T cells sorted from blood, obtained in a trial of the OX40 agonist ivuxolimab. CDR3 sequence: CASSTWDRDYGYTF. The CDR3 DNA follows: TGTGCCAGTAGTACTTGGGACAGAGACTATGGCTACACCTTC.